These 10 T cell receptor beta chains came from one sample sequenced in a study of blood T cell repertoires in COVID-19. TCRdb's copy holds only in-frame clones and misses some; the assay was immunoSEQ multiplex PCR. The sample includes about 300,000 clones, 70% to 85% of them seen just once. Sequencing was done on a sample of peripheral blood. The source is a human donor with COVID-19, enrolled during active disease. The donor label of this sample is uncertain.

This rearrangement joins TRBV10-3 to TRBJ2-1; 12 nucleotides agree with TRBD2. With 8 bases clipped from V and 5 bases from J, the junction kept 10 bases outside the gene matches. Per the germline V gene, CDR1 is ENHRY and CDR2 is SYGVKD. This CDR3 region has 16 residues. The chain's CDR3 is CAIRWTSGNNDNEQFF. CDR3 nucleotides: TGTGCCATCCGGTGGACTAGCGGGAATAATGACAATGAGCAGTTCTTC.

This chain uses TRBV9 with TRBJ2-4; 7 bases align to TRBD2. CDR1 and CDR2 (germline): SGDLS, YYNGEE. The V and J ends lost 0 bases and 3 bases, in that order; junction bases with no gene match: 6. The CDR3 spans 16 residues. DNA of the CDR3: TGTGCCAGCAGCGTAGGGGCTAGCGGATACAAAAACATTCAGTACTTC. The encoded protein is CASSVGASGYKNIQYF.

This chain uses TRBV10-2 with TRBJ2-6; 7 positions match TRBD2. The trim removed 0 bases at V and 0 bases at J, leaving 8 bases unmatched. The CDR3 extends over 19 amino acids. The germline CDR1 and CDR2 sequences are WSHSY and SAAADI. This CDR3 reads CASSESTLGGGSGANVLTF. CDR3 DNA: TGCGCCAGCAGTGAGTCGACTCTTGGCGGGGGCTCTGGGGCCAACGTCCTGACTTTC.

CDR3 sequence (DNA): TGCAGTGCTGGTGCCGGACTAGCGACCAGCTCCTACGAGCAGTACTTC. Translating it yields CSAGAGLATSSYEQYF. The V gene is TRBV20-1, the J gene TRBJ2-7; 9 nucleotides match TRBD2. V trimming: 5 bases; J trimming: 0 bases; junction bases outside the gene matches: 11. The CDR3 has 16 residues. Germline V lookup: CDR1 DFQATT, CDR2 SNEGSKA (reference sequence).

The CDR3 DNA reads as TGCGCCAGCAGCCAAGGTCGGACTAGCGGGAGTACAGATACGCAGTATTTT. Its protein is CASSQGRTSGSTDTQYF. This sequence joins TRBV4-3 and TRBJ2-3; TRBD2 aligns across 13 bases. This CDR3 region has 17 residues. Germline lookup yields CDR1 LGHNA and CDR2 YSLEER. The J segment lost 3 bases and the V segment lost 1 base, leaving 4 bases of the junction unmatched.

The chain is built from TRBV27 and TRBJ2-1; the match to TRBD2 covers 8 bases. The CDR3 totals 16 residues. J lost 10 bases, V lost 2 bases, and 13 bases had no gene match. CDR1 is MNHEY and CDR2 is SMNVEV in the germline V gene (reference sequence). The CDR3 DNA reads TGTGCCAGCAGTTTAATAGGACTAGCTTTCTCTCAGGAGCAGTTCTTC. This sequence encodes CASSLIGLAFSQEQFF.

The chain carries TRBV7-9 and TRBJ2-1; D may be TRBD1 (6 bases). V was cut by 1 base and J by 15 bases, with 16 bases left in between. Germline CDR1 is SEHNR and CDR2 is FQNEAQ (reference sequence). This CDR3 has 13 residues. In nucleotides, the CDR3 is TGTGCCAGCAGCTTAGATGGTTTACAGGGTACGTTCTTC. It yields the protein CASSLDGLQGTFF. Full variable domain (rest looked up from reference TRBV7-9 and TRBJ2-1): DTGVSQNPRHKITKRGQNVTFRCDPISEHNRLYWYRQTLGQGPEFLTYFQNEAQLEKSRLLSDRFSAERPKGSFSTLEIQRTEQGDSAMYLCASSLDGLQGTFFGPGTRLTVL.

This clone has more than one count but fewer than ten. The chain uses TRBV4-1 and TRBJ2-7; 12 bases match TRBD2. CDR1 and CDR2 from the germline V gene are MGHRA and YSYEKL. Trimming cost V 1 base and J 0 bases; bases outside gene matches: 7. CDR3 length equals 18 residues. CDR3 bases: TGCGCCAGCAGCCAAGGACTAGCGGGAGCCTCTGGCTCCTACGAGCAGTACTTC. As protein: CASSQGLAGASGSYEQYF.

The gene calls are TRBV29-1 and TRBJ1-4; 7 bases are shared with TRBD1. V lost 5 bases, J lost 12 bases, and 9 bases stayed unmatched. This CDR3 comprises 12 residues. CDR1 SQVTM and CDR2 ANQGSEA come from the germline V gene. The CDR3: CSVSDRASELFF. The CDR3 nucleotides are TGCAGCGTTTCCGACAGGGCCAGTGAACTGTTTTTT.

CDR3 bases: TGTGCCAGCAGCTTAGGTGGGACAGGGCCCTTGGGCACTGAAGCTTTCTTT. Encoded protein: CASSLGGTGPLGTEAFF. This chain connects TRBV7-2 to TRBJ1-1, with TRBD1 identical over 9 bases. Trimming at V came to 1 base and at J to 4 bases, leaving 10 bases not matched to a gene. The CDR3 has 17 residues. Per germline, CDR1 SGHTA and CDR2 FQGNSA.